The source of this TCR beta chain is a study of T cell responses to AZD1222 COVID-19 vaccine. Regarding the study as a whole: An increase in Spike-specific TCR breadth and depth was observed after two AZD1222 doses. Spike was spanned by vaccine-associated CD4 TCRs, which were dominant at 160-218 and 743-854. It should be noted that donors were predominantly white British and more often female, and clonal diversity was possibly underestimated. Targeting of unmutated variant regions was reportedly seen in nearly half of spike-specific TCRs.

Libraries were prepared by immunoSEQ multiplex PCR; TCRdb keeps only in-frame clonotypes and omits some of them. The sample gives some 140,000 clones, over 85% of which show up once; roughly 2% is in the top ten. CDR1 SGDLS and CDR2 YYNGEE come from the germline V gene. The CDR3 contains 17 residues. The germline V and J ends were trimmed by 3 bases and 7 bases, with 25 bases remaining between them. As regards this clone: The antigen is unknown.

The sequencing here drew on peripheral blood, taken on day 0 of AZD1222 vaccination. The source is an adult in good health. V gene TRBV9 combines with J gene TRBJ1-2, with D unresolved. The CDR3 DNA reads TGTGCCAGCAGCGCGCTCGAGACCCTGGTTATGACTCGTGGCTACACCTTC. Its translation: CASSALETLVMTRGYTF.